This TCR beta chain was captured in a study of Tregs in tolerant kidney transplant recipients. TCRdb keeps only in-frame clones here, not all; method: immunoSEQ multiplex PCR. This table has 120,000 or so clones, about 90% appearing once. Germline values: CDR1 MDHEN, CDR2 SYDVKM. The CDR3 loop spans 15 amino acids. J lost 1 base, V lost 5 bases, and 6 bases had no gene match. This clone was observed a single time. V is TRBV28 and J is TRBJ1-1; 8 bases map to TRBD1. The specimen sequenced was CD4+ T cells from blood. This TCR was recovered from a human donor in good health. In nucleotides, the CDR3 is TGTGCCAGCAGTCCGCAAGGACAGGGGAACACTGAAGCTTTCTTT. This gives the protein CASSPQGQGNTEAFF.